This record concerns one TCR beta chain sequence. Its antigen is currently unknown. The entry originates in a study of cytomegalovirus exposure and HLA in healthy donors. Study-wide background: HLA-typed donors were the source of tens of millions of unique TCRs held in an early data release. General study findings and limits: Within the data, a cluster of highly shared sequence variants was likely a sequencing artifact. A later look showed TCR association rates differing by HLA locus, highest for DRB1 and lowest for HLA-C. Reported findings show TCR beta sequences accurately forecast HLA-A and HLA-B alleles in most subjects.

From germline, CDR1 is WSHSY and CDR2 SAAADI. Losses at the gene ends were 3 bases for V and 4 bases for J; bases not matched to a gene: 6. This CDR3 has 16 residues. The study ran its PCR with 60 Vbeta and 13 Jbeta primers. Some clones are missing from TCRdb's copy, which holds only in-frame ones; the method was immunoSEQ multiplex PCR. The sample yields over 150,000 clones, approximately 77% seen once. Sequencing input: PBMCs. J is TRBJ2-1 and V is TRBV10-2, with 10 bases lining up with TRBD2. This TCR derives from a young man in good health and CMV-seropositive. As DNA, the CDR3 is TGCGCCAGCAGTGACCCTCTAGCGGGGGTATACAATGAGCAGTTCTTC. It codes for CASSDPLAGVYNEQFF.